These T cell receptor beta chains were read from a single sample in a study of T cells expressing NK-cell markers. TCRdb re-called the 5' RACE reads and catalogs CDR3 proteins one per entry, DNA excluded. The record lists 550,000 to 600,000 distinct CDR3 sequences, of which the ten most abundant hold 3% to 4.5%. Sequenced sample: blood T cells: a sorted CD56 or NKG2C T cell subset, CD4+ or CD8+ T cells, or bulk PBMC T cells (not recorded which). The receptors here all came from a man aged 18 to 35 in good health. The CDR3 runs from the conserved cysteine through the conserved F or W. Fields, in order: V gene, CDR3 length, J gene, CDR3 protein.

TRBV4-3	14	TRBJ1-5	CASSQGQNNQPQHF
TRBV9	16	TRBJ2-7	CASSPDSGRGFKEQYF
TRBV5-1	14	TRBJ2-7	CASSLSSMAYEQYF
TRBV29-1	14	TRBJ2-7	CSVERAGASYEQYF
TRBV12-3/TRBV12-4	15	TRBJ1-4	CASSHSGTGGEKLFF
TRBV6-1	16	TRBJ2-3	CASSKERSLSTDTQYF
TRBV4-3	17	TRBJ2-1	CASSQAPGRGLVYEQFF
TRBV4-3	18	TRBJ2-1	CASSQDLRGGATYNEQFF
TRBV6-2/TRBV6-3	15	TRBJ2-1	CASSPGAGFYNEQFF
TRBV3-1	14	TRBJ1-1	CASSQPLQDTEAFF
TRBV20-1	15	TRBJ1-4	CSARVSGGFGEKLFF
TRBV7-9	12	TRBJ2-1	CASNSLRDEQFF
TRBV9	16	TRBJ2-2	CASSATPGTLSGELFF
TRBV30	13	TRBJ2-2	CAWSVLHTGELFF
TRBV2	14	TRBJ2-1	CASLWTSGINEQFF
TRBV18	18	TRBJ2-1	CASSPQGGSGSSYNEQFF
TRBV24-1	16	TRBJ2-3	CATSDPGLAGADTQYF
TRBV12-3/TRBV12-4	15	TRBJ2-3	CASSFILGTTDTQYF
TRBV25-1	19	TRBJ2-6	CASSEGAGGRASGANVLTF
TRBV7-8	14	TRBJ2-1	CASSGGLVINEQFF
TRBV4-1	15	TRBJ2-1	CASSQESSSYNEQFF
TRBV5-5	15	TRBJ2-1	CASSLEGLADNEQFF